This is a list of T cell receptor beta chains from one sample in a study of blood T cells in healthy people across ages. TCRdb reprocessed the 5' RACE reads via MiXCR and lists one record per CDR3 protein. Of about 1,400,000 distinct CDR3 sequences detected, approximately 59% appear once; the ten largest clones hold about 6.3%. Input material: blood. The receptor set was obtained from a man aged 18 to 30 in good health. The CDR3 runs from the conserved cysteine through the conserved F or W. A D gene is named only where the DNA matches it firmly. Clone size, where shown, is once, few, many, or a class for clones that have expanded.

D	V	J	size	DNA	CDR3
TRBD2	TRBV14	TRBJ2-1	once	TGTGCCAGCAGACACACACTAGCGCTACGCAATGAGCAGTTCTTC	CASRHTLALRNEQFF
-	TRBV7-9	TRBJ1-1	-	TGTGCCAGCAGCTTAGCGGGGGGCTCGAACACTGAAGCTTTCTTT	CASSLAGGSNTEAFF
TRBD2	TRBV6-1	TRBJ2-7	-	TGTGCCACCCGCACGGGAGGGGATGAGCAGTACTTC	CATRTGGDEQYF
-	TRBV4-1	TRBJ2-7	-	TGCGCCAGCAGCCAAGATGGGCCACCTTCCCCCTACGAGCAGTACTTC	CASSQDGPPSPYEQYF
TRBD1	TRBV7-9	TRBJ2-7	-	TGTGCCAGCAGGGACGATACAGGGGCAAGCGAGCAGTACTTC	CASRDDTGASEQYF
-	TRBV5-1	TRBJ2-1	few	TGCGCCAGCAGCTTGGGGGCCCCCGAAGACAATGAGCAGTTCTTC	CASSLGAPEDNEQFF
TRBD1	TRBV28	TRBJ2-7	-	TGTGCCAACAAACCGTCCACGGGACAGATTGACTATTCCTACGAGCAGTACTTC	CANKPSTGQIDYSYEQYF
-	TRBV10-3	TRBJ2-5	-	TGTGCCGTCAGTGAGTCCGAGCCCCAGGAGACCCAGTACTTC	CAVSESEPQETQYF
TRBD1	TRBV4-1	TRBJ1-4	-	TGCGCCAGCAGCCGGACAGGCCTCCTCGCAACTAATGAAAAACTGTTTTTT	CASSRTGLLATNEKLFF
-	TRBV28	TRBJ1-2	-	TGTGCCAGCAGCCCCTTTGGGTACTATGGCTACACCTTC	CASSPFGYYGYTF
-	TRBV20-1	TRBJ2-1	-	TGCAGTGCTAGAGATTCCGCGGCCGGTGAGCAGTTCTTC	CSARDSAAGEQFF
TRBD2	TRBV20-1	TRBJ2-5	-	TGCAGTGCTAACCCCGGACTAGCGGGACGCGTAGAGACCCAGTACTTC	CSANPGLAGRVETQYF
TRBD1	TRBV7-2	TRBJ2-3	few	TGTGCCAGCAGCTTAGCTCAGGGGGCAACAGATACGCAGTATTTT	CASSLAQGATDTQYF
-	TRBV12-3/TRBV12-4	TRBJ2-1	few	TGTGCCAGCAGTTTAGCCGCAGCAAGTCTAAGAGGGCAGTTCTTC	CASSLAAASLRGQFF
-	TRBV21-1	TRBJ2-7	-	TGTGCCAGCAGCAAAAAGGGGGACAGGAGGACCTACGAGCAGTACTTC	CASSKKGDRRTYEQYF
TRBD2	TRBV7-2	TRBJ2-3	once	TGTGCCAGCAGCGGGGGGGGGAGAGATACGCAGTATTTT	CASSGGGRDTQYF
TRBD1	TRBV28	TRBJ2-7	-	TGTGCCAGCAGTTTGTTACTGACAGGGGACTACGAGCAGTACTTC	CASSLLLTGDYEQYF
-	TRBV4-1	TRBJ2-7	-	TGCGCCAGCAGCCAATCTTTAGGGGGTGGCTACGAGCAGTACTTC	CASSQSLGGGYEQYF
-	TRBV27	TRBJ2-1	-	TGTGCCAGCAGTCCTCTGAGGGGCGGGCCACCCTACAATGAGCAGTTCTTC	CASSPLRGGPPYNEQFF
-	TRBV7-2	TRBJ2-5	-	TGTGCCAGCAGCTTATATTTGACCGGAGAGACCCAGTACTTC	CASSLYLTGETQYF
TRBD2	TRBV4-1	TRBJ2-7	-	TGCGCCAGCAGCCAAGAGGGGGGGACTCCCCCAGAGCAGTACTTC	CASSQEGGTPPEQYF